The 3 T cell receptor beta chains presented below share a single source sample, sequenced in a study of T cell changes during pregnancy in multiple sclerosis. TCRdb's table, derived via immunoSEQ multiplex PCR, lists solely in-frame clones and lacks some. The sample has approximately 34,000 clones, roughly 91% seen once. The sample in question was CD4+ T cells from peripheral blood mononuclear cells, obtained in the second trimester of pregnancy. The receptors here all came from a female donor with multiple sclerosis, enrolled in a pregnancy study.

The chain carries TRBV7-2 and TRBJ2-3, with D possibly TRBD2 on 5 matching bases. V was cut by 1 base and J by 2 bases, with 10 bases left in between. From germline, CDR1 is SGHTA and CDR2 FQGNSA. The CDR3 totals 15 residues. CDR3 nucleotides: TGTGCCAGCAGCTTAGGAGGGAGTCTCACAGATACGCAGTATTTT. It codes for CASSLGGSLTDTQYF.

The V call is TRBV27, the J call TRBJ2-7, with D perhaps matching TRBD2 (5 bases). The germline V gene encodes CDR1 MNHEY and CDR2 SMNVEV (reference sequence). The length of the CDR3 is 13 residues. Trimming cost V 2 bases and J 4 bases, with 9 bases left between them. CDR3 nucleotide sequence: TGTGCCAGCAGTTTAGCCCCGGGATACGAGCAGTACTTC. It yields the protein CASSLAPGYEQYF.

The rearrangement links TRBV27 to TRBJ2-7, with D possibly TRBD2 on 5 matching bases. The germline CDR1 and CDR2 sequences are MNHEY and SMNVEV (reference sequence). There are 13 residues in the CDR3. V dropped 4 bases and J dropped 2 bases, with 9 bases sitting between them. This chain's CDR3 is CASSSGGPYEQYF. In DNA form, the CDR3 reads TGTGCCAGCAGTTCTGGCGGGCCCTACGAGCAGTACTTC.